This T cell receptor beta chain appears in the sequencing data of a study of STAT5B mutations in CD4+ large granular lymphocyte leukemia. Notes on this clone: The antigen remains unidentified.

Original processing methods: Productive clonotypes were detectable down to 2.59 x 10-5 frequency. Assay used: immunoSEQ multiplex PCR; TCRdb lists only in-frame clones, some missing. V, J and clone size are those of that table, while D and trimming were read from the DNA. Among roughly 36,000 clones listed, approximately 88% were seen once. V lost 10 bases, J lost 5 bases, and 27 bases lay in between. CDR1 MNHEY and CDR2 SMNVEV come from the germline V gene (reference sequence). CDR3 size: 17 residues. The study's findings and limits: No patients shared main leukemic clonotypes, though around 25% appeared at low frequency elsewhere. Compared with healthy controls (2/35), patient top clones favored TRBV06 (8/27). Without putative leukemic clones, patient CD4-sorted repertoires remained more clonal than healthy CD4+ repertoires.

This sequence originates from a human donor in good health. The source material was CD4+ T cells from blood buffy coats. This sequence joins TRBV27 and TRBJ2-1; perhaps TRBD2 as D (6 bases). This CDR3 reads CATGDISGPGANNEQFF. The CDR3, as DNA: TGTGCCACCGGGGATATTAGCGGACCTGGGGCGAACAATGAGCAGTTCTTC.